This T cell receptor beta chain was recorded in a study of regulatory T cells in long-lasting Graves disease (dated by TCRdb to about 2021). Looking at the study overall: Newly diagnosed Graves' disease patients had taken antithyroid drugs for less than 3 months. The study was registered as a clinical trial and conducted in China. This study used TCR sequencing and RNA sequencing of peripheral blood to compare persistent Graves' disease patients against newly diagnosed Graves' disease patients. A total of some 35 samples underwent TCR sequencing: approximately 13 from persistent and some 20 from newly diagnosed Graves' disease patients.

This clonotype was counted only a few times. It lacks a known antigen. No much larger clone is present one base from it, and per-base qualities are unavailable. Beyond this particular receptor, the publication reports: Preferential use of TRBV28, TRBJ1-2 and TRBJ2-5 was observed in persistent disease, whereas TRBV20-1 and TRBJ2-1 were favored in newly diagnosed disease. Sequencing and analysis were limited to the TCR beta chain. The small sample size was acknowledged by the authors as a limitation that may reduce accuracy. Persistent patients shared more public clonotypes among themselves (around 2,700) than newly diagnosed patients did (about 970). Because the primary lesion, thyroid tissue, could not be accessed, the study looked at peripheral blood alone. Compared with newly diagnosed patients, persistent Graves' disease patients had lower TCR Shannon entropy and fewer highly expanded clones, which suggests clonal expansion.

There are 12 amino acids in the CDR3, from cysteine to phenylalanine inclusive. Just CDR3 DNA is preserved here, 36 bases in frame from base 1. The germline V gene encodes CDR1 SEHNR and CDR2 FQNEAQ (reference sequence). V and J lose 10 bases and 4 bases, and a span of 11 bases separates them. The time point label of this sample denotes: newly diagnosed GD, antithyroid drugs for less than 3 months. For both TCR sequencing and RNA sequencing, RNA was extracted from PBMCs in TRIzol. Graves' disease was diagnosed according to American Thyroid Association guidelines. Patients for the study were recruited at an endocrinology department in Xi'an, China. From each patient, around 8.3 milliliters of peripheral blood was collected into an EDTA anticoagulant tube. Ficoll Paque Plus density gradient separation was used to isolate PBMCs, and no further T cell sorting was done. An Agilent 2100 Bioanalyzer and agarose gel were used to check RNA quality, and a NanoDrop 2000 was used to measure RNA concentration.

The library relied on multiplex PCR. The sequencer listed for this sample is Illumina HiSeq 4000. iRepertoire HTBI primers and Arm-PCR amplification of CDR3 regions were used to construct TCR beta libraries. Before sequencing, the PCR products went through gel purification. Concerning the study's data processing: Across samples, 60 to 75 TRBV and 14 TRBJ segments were identified and used for gene usage analysis of CDR3 amino acid clonotypes. Filtered high-quality paired reads were merged into contigs using COPE and FqMerger. BLAST was used to align contigs to IMGT TRBV, TRBD and TRBJ reference genes, and CDR3 was defined according to IMGT. Any clonotype with a frequency above 0.1% was classified as a highly expanded clone. Shannon entropy served as the measure of repertoire diversity, while the Gini coefficient captured V-J evenness. A clonotype found in more than one individual was treated as public. TCRdb trimmed the raw reads at Q25, called clones with MiXCR and kept productive beta chains. Every distinct CDR3 protein forms one entry, paired with its most common genes and DNA. It is TCRdb's table, rather than the study itself, that gives the V and J calls and clone size. Within this sample are 390,000 or so distinct CDR3 sequences, with 10% to 15% of them counted one time only. Jointly, the top ten make up about 20% of the sample.

The same sample was also used in a study of T cells in Graves' hyperthyroidism and ophthalmopathy. According to the second study: Stable Graves' hyperthyroidism was defined as no progression to ophthalmopathy during 18 months of follow-up. Hyperthyroidism patients were aged 18 to 65 years and newly diagnosed, with disease duration of less than 2 months. Patients with uncontrolled infections, other autoimmune diseases, pregnancy or lactation were excluded. Diagnoses relied on clinical symptoms, serum thyroxine and TRAb, thyroid ultrasound and orbital computed tomography. The TCR CDR3 was subjected to a first round of RT-PCR using the HTBI primer set and the Qiagen OneStep RT-PCR kit. Most expanded thyroid clonotypes (frequency above 0.001) were also found in blood, which suggests that blood repertoires may mirror thyroid immune responses. In cross-validation, a model built on a 13 V-J signature told ophthalmopathy apart from stable hyperthyroidism with just under 90% sensitivity and around 84% specificity, and in testing the same model reached 80%/75%. During validation, the model predicted progression to ophthalmopathy a median of approximately 6 months ahead of onset, with roughly 65% sensitivity and about 75% specificity. A discovery cohort of approximately 97 patients, about 44 with Graves' ophthalmopathy and 57 with stable Graves' hyperthyroidism, was used to find distinguishing TCR V-J signatures. Prospective prediction of ophthalmopathy was tested in an independent validation cohort of under 20 hyperthyroidism patients and around 16 patients who later progressed to ophthalmopathy. The approximately 98 discovery patients were randomly divided into training and test sets at a 7:3 ratio. Thyroid tissue and blood T-cell repertoires from six Graves' hyperthyroidism patients were also compared in the study. After blood sampling, hyperthyroidism patients were treated with methimazole at a starting dose of 30 mg daily, and ophthalmopathy patients were treated with high-dose intravenous methylprednisolone. Libraries were constructed in a second round of multiplex PCR, after which size selection and purification were carried out. Paired-end sequencing of the libraries was performed with 100 bp reads on an Illumina HiSeq2000. SOAPnuke was used to process the raw data, with reads discarded if the reads contained adapters or uncalled bases, had a mean Phred below 15, or lacked an exact constant-primer or identifier match. COPE v1.2.5 was used to merge high-quality paired reads, and clonotypes were defined as unique nucleotide sequences. MiTCR v1.1 was used to align the clonotypes against IMGT TRBV, TRBD and TRBJ reference segments. The analysis was restricted to V-J combinations with a frequency above 0.0001, which together covered just over 98% of the repertoires. A TCS score was defined as the ratio between F50 (clonal expansion) and ExV (chaos), using BLOSUM62-based TCRdist between CDR3 peptides within each V-J. Welch's t-statistics and random forest reduced roughly 530 V-J features to 13, which were used in a naive Bayes classifier (R e1071). No statistical method was used to fix the sample size in advance, and group allocation was not hidden from the investigators. TCR Vbeta CDR3 sequencing of 135 peripheral blood samples (under 45 ophthalmopathy, about 75 hyperthyroidism and roughly 17 progressor patients) is reported in the paper.

The rearranged chain carries TRBV7-9 and TRBJ1-5; the D gene remains uncertain. This TCR was recovered from a woman aged 18-29 years with Graves disease. Donor details come from another sample of the same person, matched by shared clones. This specimen was peripheral blood mononuclear cells (PBMCs), taken at new diagnosis, from a patient treated with antithyroid drugs. The DNA sequence is as follows: TGTGCCACCGGAATGGGAAATCAGCCCCAGCATTTT. It encodes CATGMGNQPQHF.